This is a list of T cell receptor beta chains from one sample in a study of blood T cell repertoires in COVID-19. Assay used: immunoSEQ multiplex PCR; TCRdb lists only in-frame clones, some missing. The sample lists about 88,000 clones, roughly nine tenths seen once, with around 19% in the top ten. Sequencing was done on a sample of peripheral blood. The receptors stem from a woman between 55 and 75 years old with COVID-19, enrolled during active disease. The CDR3 runs from the conserved cysteine through the conserved F or W. Fields, in order: J gene, D gene, V gene, clone size, CDR3 protein, CDR3 DNA. D genes are given only for firm matches. Clone size is given for some rows only: seen once, a few or many times, or a class if the clone is expanded.

TRBJ1-6,NA,TRBV5-4,NA,CASSGQNSPLHF,TGTGCCAGCAGCGGACAAAATTCACCCCTCCACTTT
TRBJ1-3,NA,TRBV19,NA,CASRPGHSGSFINTIYF,TGTGCCAGTAGACCGGGACATTCCGGTTCCTTTATCAACACCATATATTTT
TRBJ2-5,TRBD2,TRBV18,NA,CASSPRQGPRSGGETQYF,TGTGCCAGCTCACCCAGACAGGGCCCCCGTAGCGGGGGAGAGACCCAGTACTTC
TRBJ2-7,NA,TRBV27,NA,CASRLAASSYEQYF,TGTGCCAGCAGATTGGCAGCGTCCTCCTACGAGCAGTACTTC
TRBJ2-3,NA,TRBV7-2,NA,CASSQDTDTQYF,TGTGCCAGCAGCCAGGACACAGATACGCAGTATTTT
TRBJ1-5,NA,TRBV7-2,once,CASSSIGSQPQHF,TGTGCCAGCAGCTCCATCGGGAGTCAGCCCCAGCATTTT
TRBJ1-2,TRBD1,TRBV9,NA,CASSTTRGFNGYTF,TGTGCCAGCAGCACCACCAGGGGGTTTAATGGCTACACCTTC
TRBJ2-7,TRBD1,TRBV28,NA,CASSLGTGTIYEQYF,TGTGCCAGCAGTTTAGGGACAGGGACCATCTACGAGCAGTACTTC
TRBJ2-1,NA,TRBV10-1,NA,CASSEWGTTYNEQFF,TGCGCCAGCAGTGAGTGGGGGACAACCTACAATGAGCAGTTCTTC
TRBJ1-4,TRBD1,TRBV5-5,NA,CASSSGQGTTNEKLFF,TGTGCCAGCAGCTCGGGACAGGGGACAACTAATGAAAAACTGTTTTTT
TRBJ2-1,TRBD2,TRBV24-1,NA,CATSDSGTSVNNEQFF,TGTGCCACCAGTGATTCCGGGACTAGCGTTAACAATGAGCAGTTCTTC
TRBJ2-1,TRBD2,TRBV28,once,CASTPGSGGSYNEQFF,TGTGCCAGCACCCCGGGTAGCGGGGGGTCCTACAATGAGCAGTTCTTC
TRBJ1-1,NA,TRBV5-6,NA,CASSLGVSGTEAFF,TGTGCCAGCAGCTTGGGGGTTTCGGGTACTGAAGCTTTCTTT
TRBJ2-7,NA,TRBV5-1,NA,CASRGAGLVNEQYF,TGCGCCAGCAGGGGGGCAGGGTTGGTGAACGAGCAGTACTTC
TRBJ1-2,NA,TRBV27,NA,CASSWVPSAGYGYTF,TGTGCCAGCAGTTGGGTCCCCTCTGCGGGCTATGGCTACACCTTC
TRBJ1-2,NA,TRBV5-1,NA,CASSLGQGHVWGYTF,TGCGCCAGCAGCTTGGGTCAGGGACATGTCTGGGGCTACACCTTC
TRBJ1-6,NA,TRBV28,NA,CANQGNSNSPLHF,TGTGCCAACCAGGGGAATAGTAATTCACCCCTCCACTTT
TRBJ1-1,TRBD1,TRBV27,NA,CASRLLPGQGIEAFF,TGTGCCAGCAGACTTCTTCCGGGACAGGGGATCGAAGCTTTCTTT
TRBJ2-5,TRBD2,TRBV7-2,NA,CASSLDGRGGLHF,TGTGCCAGCAGCTTAGATGGGCGGGGGGGCCTCCACTTC
TRBJ1-3,NA,TRBV7-2,NA,CASSPQRGSSGNTIYF,TGTGCCAGCAGCCCGCAGCGGGGGTCGTCTGGAAACACCATATATTTT
TRBJ1-5,NA,TRBV6-6,NA,CASSSRVDRNQPQHF,TGTGCCAGCAGTTCGCGCGTGGACAGAAATCAGCCCCAGCATTTT
TRBJ1-2,TRBD1,TRBV6-5,NA,CASNDRVHGYTF,TGTGCCAGCAACGACAGGGTTCATGGCTACACCTTC
TRBJ2-2,NA,TRBV18,NA,CASSAGAGELFF,TGTGCCAGCTCAGCAGGGGCCGGGGAGCTGTTTTTT
TRBJ1-5,NA,TRBV18,NA,CASSPDSTYSNQPQHF,TGTGCCAGCTCACCGGACAGCACATATAGCAATCAGCCCCAGCATTTT
TRBJ1-4,TRBD1,TRBV30,NA,CAWSVRTGREKLFF,TGTGCCTGGAGTGTGAGGACAGGGCGAGAAAAACTGTTTTTT
TRBJ2-3,NA,TRBV7-9,NA,CASSPANTDTQYF,TGTGCCAGCTCCCCAGCGAACACAGATACGCAGTATTTT
TRBJ1-5,TRBD1,TRBV2,NA,CASSKETGEGNQPQHF,TGTGCCAGCAGTAAAGAAACAGGGGAGGGCAATCAGCCCCAGCATTTT
TRBJ2-5,NA,TRBV6-5,NA,CASSYGQDRGETQYF,TGTGCCAGCAGTTACGGACAGGACCGGGGGGAGACCCAGTACTTC
TRBJ1-4,TRBD1,TRBV28,NA,CASNRDRVYEKLFF,TGTGCCAGCAACAGGGACAGGGTGTATGAAAAACTGTTTTTT
TRBJ1-4,NA,TRBV5-5,NA,CASSLVAGEKLFF,TGTGCCAGCAGCTTGGTGGCAGGGGAAAAACTGTTTTTT
TRBJ1-2,NA,TRBV28,NA,CATYGQGNGYTF,TGTGCGACTTATGGGCAGGGGAATGGCTACACCTTC
TRBJ2-1,TRBD2,TRBV9,NA,CASSRTSGGNEQFF,TGTGCCAGCAGCCGGACTAGCGGGGGCAATGAGCAGTTCTTC
TRBJ1-5,NA,TRBV19,NA,CASSISTGHPWPQHF,TGTGCCAGTAGTATCTCGACAGGCCATCCTTGGCCCCAGCATTTT
TRBJ2-1,NA,TRBV7-9,once,CASSFRGGGNNEQFF,TGTGCCAGCAGCTTTAGGGGGGGAGGTAACAATGAGCAGTTCTTC
TRBJ1-3,NA,TRBV3-1/TRBV3-2,NA,CASSPDRRNTIYF,TGTGCCAGCAGTCCGGACAGAAGAAACACCATATATTTT
TRBJ1-2,NA,TRBV7-9,NA,CASSPEPGGDYGYTF,TGTGCCAGCAGCCCGGAGCCGGGAGGGGACTATGGCTACACCTTC
TRBJ1-2,NA,TRBV19,NA,CASIRTTGYTF,TGTGCCAGTATTCGGACTACTGGCTACACCTTC
TRBJ1-5,NA,TRBV27,NA,CASSLSGTGNQPQHF,TGTGCCAGCAGTTTGAGTGGTACGGGCAATCAGCCCCAGCATTTT
TRBJ1-2,TRBD1,TRBV25-1,NA,CASSAGQGWVYGYTF,TGTGCCAGCAGTGCCGGACAGGGATGGGTCTATGGCTACACCTTC
TRBJ2-7,NA,TRBV21-1,NA,CASSKVGTYSYEQYF,TGTGCCAGCAGCAAAGTTGGGACTTACTCCTACGAGCAGTACTTC
TRBJ2-1,NA,TRBV28,once,CASISGGQSSYNEQFF,TGTGCCAGCATTTCCGGGGGGCAAAGCTCCTACAATGAGCAGTTCTTC
TRBJ1-5,NA,TRBV4-1,NA,CASSHPTPGRVGQPQHF,TGCGCCAGCAGCCATCCAACCCCGGGCAGGGTTGGCCAGCCCCAGCATTTT
TRBJ2-7,NA,TRBV12-3/TRBV12-4,NA,CASSLAHRGEQYF,TGTGCCAGCAGTTTAGCTCATAGGGGCGAGCAGTACTTC
TRBJ2-7,NA,TRBV21-1,NA,CASSKLQGGTYEQYF,TGTGCCAGCAGCAAGTTGCAGGGGGGAACCTACGAGCAGTACTTC
TRBJ1-2,TRBD1,TRBV6-5,NA,CASRKGQGYGYTF,TGTGCCAGCAGGAAGGGACAGGGTTATGGCTACACCTTC
TRBJ1-6,NA,TRBV19,once,CASSIAQGIHSPLHF,TGTGCCAGTAGTATAGCGCAGGGAATACATTCACCCCTCCACTTT
TRBJ1-4,NA,TRBV30,NA,CAWSGDPGTGGEKLFF,TGTGCCTGGAGTGGGGACCCAGGGACCGGAGGGGAAAAACTGTTTTTT
TRBJ1-1,TRBD1,TRBV19,NA,CASSGPGQGDTEAFF,TGTGCCAGTAGTGGACCGGGACAGGGTGACACTGAAGCTTTCTTT
TRBJ1-5,NA,TRBV28,once,CASSFSGAGNQPQHF,TGTGCCAGCAGTTTCTCAGGGGCGGGCAATCAGCCCCAGCATTTT
TRBJ2-7,NA,TRBV4-2,NA,CASSSNRESYEQYF,TGTGCCAGCAGCTCAAACAGGGAATCCTACGAGCAGTACTTC
TRBJ2-5,NA,TRBV10-3,NA,CAISVGSGQETQYF,TGTGCCATCAGTGTAGGGAGCGGCCAAGAGACCCAGTACTTC
TRBJ1-2,NA,TRBV7-9,NA,CASSLLYLGGYTF,TGTGCCAGCAGCTTACTCTATCTTGGTGGCTACACCTTC
TRBJ1-6,NA,TRBV13,NA,CASSSSDSWNSPLHF,TGTGCCAGCAGCTCTTCCGACAGTTGGAATTCACCCCTCCACTTT
TRBJ2-1,TRBD2,TRBV9,NA,CASSVEVGFGGVTNEQFF,TGTGCCAGCAGCGTAGAGGTTGGTTTTGGGGGGGTGACAAACGAGCAGTTCTTC
TRBJ2-1,NA,TRBV25-1,once,CASSGRWLAGYNEQFF,TGTGCCAGCAGTGGAAGGTGGCTCGCGGGCTACAATGAGCAGTTCTTC
TRBJ2-1,NA,TRBV2,NA,CASSEGGIAGALNEQFF,TGTGCCAGCAGTGAAGGGGGCATCGCGGGGGCCCTCAATGAGCAGTTCTTC
TRBJ1-6,NA,TRBV19,NA,CASSTRIPAGRLFNSPLHF,TGTGCCAGTAGTACCCGTATCCCGGCCGGGAGGTTGTTCAATTCACCCCTCCACTTT
TRBJ1-5,NA,TRBV6-4,NA,CASSDYEGRQPQHF,TGTGCCAGCAGTGACTATGAGGGTAGGCAGCCCCAGCATTTT
TRBJ1-2,NA,TRBV20-1,NA,CSASLRYGYTF,TGCAGTGCTAGCCTCCGCTATGGCTACACCTTC